This T cell receptor (beta chain) was sequenced during a study of shared T cell receptors in the human thymus. The method was immunoSEQ multiplex PCR; TCRdb's version includes in-frame clones alone and lacks a portion of them. Altogether 700,000 or so clones are present, approximately 83% being singletons, with the ten largest covering about 0.011%. Germline CDR1 is SGHTS and CDR2 is YDEGEE. The CDR3 length is 20 residues. With 4 bases clipped from V and 0 bases from J, the junction kept 21 bases outside the gene matches. These data were also reused for a study on human thymus T cells. In that study: Unrelated individuals had highly overlapping thymic repertoires, as reported in related research.

This receptor was obtained from a girl less than two years old with a congenital heart defect. The sequenced sample consisted of thymocytes. J is TRBJ2-7 and V is TRBV5-8, with 8 bases that match TRBD1. The CDR3 is CASSGGRTRRGTGVSYEQYF. The CDR3 bases are TGTGCCAGCAGCGGTGGTAGGACCCGACGGGGGACAGGTGTCTCCTACGAGCAGTACTTC.